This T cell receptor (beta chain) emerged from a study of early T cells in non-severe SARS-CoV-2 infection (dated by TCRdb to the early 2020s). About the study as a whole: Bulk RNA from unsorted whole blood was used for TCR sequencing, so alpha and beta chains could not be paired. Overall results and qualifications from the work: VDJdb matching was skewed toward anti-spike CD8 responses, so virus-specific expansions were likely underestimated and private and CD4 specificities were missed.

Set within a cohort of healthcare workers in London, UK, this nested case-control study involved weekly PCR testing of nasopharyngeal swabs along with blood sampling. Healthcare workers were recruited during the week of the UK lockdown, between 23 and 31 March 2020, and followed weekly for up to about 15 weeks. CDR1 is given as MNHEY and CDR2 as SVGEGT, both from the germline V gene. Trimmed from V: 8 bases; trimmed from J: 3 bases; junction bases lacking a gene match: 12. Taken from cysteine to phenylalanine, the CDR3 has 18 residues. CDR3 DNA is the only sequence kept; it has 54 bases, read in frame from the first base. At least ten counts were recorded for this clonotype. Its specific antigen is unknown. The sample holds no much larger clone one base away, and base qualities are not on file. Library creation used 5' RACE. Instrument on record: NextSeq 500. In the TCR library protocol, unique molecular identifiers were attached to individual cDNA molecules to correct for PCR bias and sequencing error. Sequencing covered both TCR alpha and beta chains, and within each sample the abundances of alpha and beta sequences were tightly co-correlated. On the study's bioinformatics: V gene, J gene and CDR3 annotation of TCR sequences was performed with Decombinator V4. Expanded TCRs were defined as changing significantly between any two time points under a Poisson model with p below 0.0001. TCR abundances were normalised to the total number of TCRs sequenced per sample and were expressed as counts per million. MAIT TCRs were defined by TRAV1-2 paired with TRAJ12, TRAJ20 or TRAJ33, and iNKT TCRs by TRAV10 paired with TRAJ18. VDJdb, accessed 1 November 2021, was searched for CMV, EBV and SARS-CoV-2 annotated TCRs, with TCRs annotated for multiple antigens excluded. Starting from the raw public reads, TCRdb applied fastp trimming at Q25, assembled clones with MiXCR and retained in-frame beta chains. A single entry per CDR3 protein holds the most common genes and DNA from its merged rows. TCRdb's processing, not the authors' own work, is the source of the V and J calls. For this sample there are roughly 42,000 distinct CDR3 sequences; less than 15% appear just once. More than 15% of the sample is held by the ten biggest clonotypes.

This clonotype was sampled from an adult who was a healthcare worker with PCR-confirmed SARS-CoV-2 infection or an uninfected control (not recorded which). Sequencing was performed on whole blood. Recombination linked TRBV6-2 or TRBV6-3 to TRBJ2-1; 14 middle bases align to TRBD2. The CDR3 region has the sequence CASSWGPTSGGVYNEQFF. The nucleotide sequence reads TGTGCCAGCTCCTGGGGCCCGACTAGCGGGGGGGTCTACAATGAGCAGTTCTTC.